The 11 T cell receptor beta chains given below trace back to one sample, sequenced in a study of blood T cell repertoires in COVID-19. The assay was immunoSEQ multiplex PCR, and TCRdb's table has in-frame clones only and misses some. The table lists about 80,000 clones, around 79% of them singletons. Sequencing used peripheral blood. The receptors originated from a human donor in a cohort sampled during active COVID-19.

The CDR3 DNA reads TGTGCCAGCAGTTACTTCTGGACAAATCTCTACAATGAGCAGTTCTTC. Amino acids: CASSYFWTNLYNEQFF. The chain uses TRBV6-5 and TRBJ2-1, with D possibly TRBD1 on 5 matching bases. CDR1 MNHEY and CDR2 SVGAGI come from the germline V gene. The CDR3 runs to 16 residues. V was shortened by 1 base and J by 3 bases, with 13 bases between the two germline ends.

This clone was seen a handful of times. The chain links TRBV5-6 to TRBJ2-1, with TRBD2 as a possible D gene (5 bases). CDR3 length: 13 amino acids. Trimming stripped 4 bases from V and 5 bases from J, with 10 bases between. Germline V CDR1 and CDR2: SGHDT, YYEEEE. The CDR3 nucleotides read TGTGCCAGCAGCGTTAGCGTTGACAATGAGCAGTTCTTC. Amino acids: CASSVSVDNEQFF.

The chain has TRBV20-1 and TRBJ2-1, with D tentatively TRBD2 (6 bases). CDR3 size: 11 residues. The V and J ends lost 1 base and 14 bases respectively, with 12 bases between them. The germline CDR1 and CDR2 sequences are DFQATT and SNEGSKA (reference sequence). CDR3 residues: CSARVGGLEFF. The CDR3 DNA reads TGCAGTGCTAGAGTGGGAGGATTGGAGTTCTTC.

The gene calls are TRBV21-1 and TRBJ2-3; whether TRBD2, the table's D call, matches the DNA was not checked. TRBV21-1 is an annotated pseudogene. The CDR3 length is 20 residues. CDR3 in DNA: TGTGCCAGCAGCAAAGGTAAAGGGATAGCGGGAGGGCGGGGCACAGATACGCAGTATTTT. As protein: CASSKGKGIAGGRGTDTQYF.

This sequence joins TRBV5-6 and TRBJ2-7, with 9 bases identical to TRBD1. The CDR3 length is 13 residues. With V trimmed by 4 bases and J by 6 bases, 5 bases remained unmatched. Germline values: CDR1 SGHDT, CDR2 YYEEEE. CDR3 sequence reads: CASSRRTGVEQYV. The DNA for the CDR3 is TGTGCCAGCAGCCGCCGGACAGGGGTCGAGCAGTACGTC.

CDR3 amino acids: CASSGRQGARTEAFF. Written as DNA, the CDR3 is TGCGCCAGCAGCGGGAGACAGGGGGCGCGGACTGAAGCTTTCTTT. The rearrangement uses TRBV5-1 and TRBJ1-1; 10 positions agree with TRBD1. With V trimmed by 4 bases and J by 5 bases, 8 bases remained unmatched. The CDR3 sequence is 15 residues long. Germline CDR1 SGHRS, CDR2 YFSETQ.

This clone has just a few counts. J is TRBJ2-7 and V is TRBV28; 9 bases line up with TRBD1. V was pared by 6 bases and J by 2 bases, with 11 bases of the junction left unmatched. The CDR3 totals 16 residues. Germline lookup yields CDR1 MDHEN and CDR2 SYDVKM. The CDR3 here is CASSLQGAPIAYEQYF. The DNA for the CDR3 is TGTGCCAGCAGCCTACAGGGGGCGCCCATAGCCTACGAGCAGTACTTC.

CDR3 in amino acids: CSVDPGQGDAGELFF. The CDR3 DNA reads TGCAGCGTGGACCCGGGACAGGGGGACGCCGGGGAGCTGTTTTTT. The chain couples TRBV29-1 to TRBJ2-2; 11 positions agree with TRBD1. J gave up 6 bases and V 6 bases, and 9 bases lay outside the gene matches. Germline CDR1 reads SQVTM; CDR2 reads ANQGSEA. There are 15 residues in the CDR3.

The chain links TRBV27 to TRBJ2-3, with D perhaps TRBD2 (5 bases). Trimming stripped 6 bases from V and 3 bases from J, with 16 bases between. Germline CDR1 MNHEY, CDR2 SMNVEV (reference sequence). CDR3 length: 15 residues. CDR3 DNA: TGTGCCAGCAGCCCTACTAGACTCATGACAGATACGCAGTATTTT. Encoded protein: CASSPTRLMTDTQYF.

The CDR3 loop is CASSASVDEQYF. CDR3 nucleotide sequence: TGTGCCAGCAGCGCATCGGTCGACGAGCAGTACTTC. The chain couples TRBV9 to TRBJ2-7; D remains unclear. V dropped 3 bases and J dropped 5 bases, with 9 bases sitting between them. The CDR3 consists of 12 residues. Germline CDR1 and CDR2: SGDLS and YYNGEE.

Written as DNA, the CDR3 is TGTGCCAGCAGTTGGGGGGGAAACATTCAGTACTTC. Translated: CASSWGGNIQYF. The chain carries TRBV12-3 or TRBV12-4 and TRBJ2-4, with 7 bases lining up with TRBD2. The junction had 0 bases not matched to a gene; V was cut back by 4 bases and J by 6 bases. The CDR3 is made up of 12 amino acids.